These T cell receptor beta chains were read from a single sample in a study of T cell responses to AZD1222 COVID-19 vaccine. Produced via immunoSEQ multiplex PCR; TCRdb's table is partial and in-frame only. Here the sample spans roughly 140,000 clones, 85% to 95% being singletons. The sample here was peripheral blood, taken on day 0 of AZD1222 vaccination. The receptors were sampled from an adult in good health. Both conserved end residues are part of each CDR3. The order of the fields is J gene, D gene, V gene, clone size, CDR3 DNA, CDR3 protein. The D gene is left open where the match is weak. For some rows the clone size is stated as once, few or many, or as a class when expanded; others skip it.

j_gene: TRBJ1-2; d_gene: TRBD1; v_gene: TRBV7-9; abundance: NA; CDR3nt: TGTGCCAGCAGCAAACAGGGGGCTGAGAACTATGGCTACACCTTC; CDR3aa: CASSKQGAENYGYTF
j_gene: TRBJ1-2; d_gene: NA; v_gene: TRBV6-2/TRBV6-3; abundance: NA; CDR3nt: TGTGCCAGCAGTTACTCGATTCGCAGTAATTGGTATGGCTACACCTTC; CDR3aa: CASSYSIRSNWYGYTF
j_gene: TRBJ1-5; d_gene: NA; v_gene: TRBV4-1; abundance: NA; CDR3nt: TGCGCCAGCAGCCAAGGGCCCAGGCCTACCGCCCAGCATTTT; CDR3aa: CASSQGPRPTAQHF
j_gene: TRBJ2-1; d_gene: NA; v_gene: TRBV5-4; abundance: once; CDR3nt: TGTGCCAGCAGCTTGAGGAGCGGGAATGAGCAGTTCTTC; CDR3aa: CASSLRSGNEQFF
j_gene: TRBJ1-2; d_gene: NA; v_gene: TRBV7-9; abundance: NA; CDR3nt: TGTGCCAGCAGTTCGAATTACCGGGGCAGCTATGGCTACACCTTC; CDR3aa: CASSSNYRGSYGYTF
j_gene: TRBJ1-6; d_gene: NA; v_gene: TRBV30; abundance: NA; CDR3nt: TGTGCCTGGGGGGACGGTAATTCACCCCTCCACTTT; CDR3aa: CAWGDGNSPLHF
j_gene: TRBJ2-3; d_gene: NA; v_gene: TRBV7-6; abundance: NA; CDR3nt: TGTGCCAGCAGCTCCGCCCGAGATACGCAGTATTTT; CDR3aa: CASSSARDTQYF
j_gene: TRBJ2-6; d_gene: NA; v_gene: TRBV5-1; abundance: NA; CDR3nt: TGCGCCAGCGGTTTAGAGGGTCCAGTATACTCTGGGGCCAACGTCCTGACTTTC; CDR3aa: CASGLEGPVYSGANVLTF
j_gene: TRBJ1-2; d_gene: NA; v_gene: TRBV5-8; abundance: NA; CDR3nt: TGTGCCAGCAGTTCACTAGAACCCCCGAGGCCGAACTATGGCTACACCTTC; CDR3aa: CASSSLEPPRPNYGYTF
j_gene: TRBJ1-1; d_gene: NA; v_gene: TRBV10-3; abundance: once; CDR3nt: TGTGCCATCAGAGGTCGGGGTACTACTGAAGCTTTCTTT; CDR3aa: CAIRGRGTTEAFF
j_gene: TRBJ1-2; d_gene: NA; v_gene: TRBV19; abundance: once; CDR3nt: TGTGCCAGTATTTTCGGGATACACTACACCTTC; CDR3aa: CASIFGIHYTF
j_gene: TRBJ1-3; d_gene: NA; v_gene: TRBV5-1; abundance: NA; CDR3nt: TGCGCCAGCAGCGGGGACTCTGGAAACACCATATATTTT; CDR3aa: CASSGDSGNTIYF
j_gene: TRBJ2-2; d_gene: TRBD1; v_gene: TRBV11-3; abundance: once; CDR3nt: TGTGCCAGCAGCTTTCAAGGGGGCTCCTCGAACACCGGGGAGCTGTTTTTT; CDR3aa: CASSFQGGSSNTGELFF
j_gene: TRBJ1-3; d_gene: NA; v_gene: TRBV5-1; abundance: NA; CDR3nt: TGCGCCAGCAGCTCCGGGGGCTTCTCTGGAAACACCATATATTTT; CDR3aa: CASSSGGFSGNTIYF
j_gene: TRBJ1-5; d_gene: TRBD1; v_gene: TRBV4-1; abundance: NA; CDR3nt: TGCGCCAGCAGCCCGGGACAGGGCCCGGTCGGCCAGCCCCAGCATTTT; CDR3aa: CASSPGQGPVGQPQHF
j_gene: TRBJ2-5; d_gene: TRBD2; v_gene: TRBV4-1; abundance: NA; CDR3nt: TGCGCCAGCAGCCAGCGGGGTAGCGGGGACTTGATACAAGAGACCCAGTACTTC; CDR3aa: CASSQRGSGDLIQETQYF
j_gene: TRBJ1-1; d_gene: NA; v_gene: TRBV4-1; abundance: NA; CDR3nt: TGCGCCAGCAGCCAAGTGAGGTTTGAGAACACTGAAGCTTTCTTT; CDR3aa: CASSQVRFENTEAFF
j_gene: TRBJ2-1; d_gene: NA; v_gene: TRBV6-5; abundance: NA; CDR3nt: TGTGCCAGCAGTTACTCAACTTGGAATGAGCAGTTCTTC; CDR3aa: CASSYSTWNEQFF
j_gene: TRBJ2-5; d_gene: NA; v_gene: TRBV9; abundance: NA; CDR3nt: TGTGCCAGCAGCGTAGGCCCCGGAGGGGCCGGAGAGACCCAGTACTTC; CDR3aa: CASSVGPGGAGETQYF
j_gene: TRBJ1-1; d_gene: TRBD1; v_gene: TRBV4-2; abundance: once; CDR3nt: TGTGCCAGCAGCCAAGATCCCGCAGGGGGTATCGAGACTGAAGCTTTCTTT; CDR3aa: CASSQDPAGGIETEAFF
j_gene: TRBJ2-1; d_gene: NA; v_gene: TRBV19; abundance: NA; CDR3nt: TGTGCCAGTAGCAAAACCACACCGGCGACACGTCTTTACAATGAGCAGTTCTTC; CDR3aa: CASSKTTPATRLYNEQFF
j_gene: TRBJ1-1; d_gene: NA; v_gene: TRBV29-1; abundance: NA; CDR3nt: TGCAGCGTTGAAGATCTTCCTGGGACTGAAGCTTTCTTT; CDR3aa: CSVEDLPGTEAFF
j_gene: TRBJ1-2; d_gene: NA; v_gene: TRBV2; abundance: NA; CDR3nt: TGTGCCAGCAGTATTGACAGTAACTATGGCTACACCTTC; CDR3aa: CASSIDSNYGYTF
j_gene: TRBJ2-3; d_gene: NA; v_gene: TRBV24-1; abundance: NA; CDR3nt: TGTGCCACTGGGGGCCAGTCAGATACGCAGTATTTT; CDR3aa: CATGGQSDTQYF
j_gene: TRBJ1-1; d_gene: NA; v_gene: TRBV4-2; abundance: NA; CDR3nt: TGTGCCAGCACCGGGGGGTATTTGAACACTGAAGCTTTCTTT; CDR3aa: CASTGGYLNTEAFF
j_gene: TRBJ1-5; d_gene: NA; v_gene: TRBV15; abundance: NA; CDR3nt: TGTGCCACCAGCAGAGTGGGGGTCAATCAGCCCCAGCATTTT; CDR3aa: CATSRVGVNQPQHF
j_gene: TRBJ1-3; d_gene: NA; v_gene: TRBV10-3; abundance: NA; CDR3nt: TGTGCCATCAGTGCGGTCACCCTACAGTTTTTATCTGGAAACACCATATATTTT; CDR3aa: CAISAVTLQFLSGNTIYF
j_gene: TRBJ2-1; d_gene: NA; v_gene: TRBV5-4; abundance: NA; CDR3nt: TGTGCCAGCAGCTTAAGGGGGAGGAATGAGCAGTTCTTC; CDR3aa: CASSLRGRNEQFF
j_gene: TRBJ1-1; d_gene: NA; v_gene: TRBV6-1; abundance: NA; CDR3nt: TGTGCCAGCAGTGAACGGGTGGGAGGGTTGGACACTGAAGCTTTCTTT; CDR3aa: CASSERVGGLDTEAFF
j_gene: TRBJ1-6; d_gene: NA; v_gene: TRBV19; abundance: NA; CDR3nt: TGTGCCAGTAGTATAGGTTCTGGAACAGCCTATAATTCACCCCTCCACTTT; CDR3aa: CASSIGSGTAYNSPLHF
j_gene: TRBJ1-2; d_gene: TRBD1; v_gene: TRBV9; abundance: NA; CDR3nt: TGTGCCAGCAGCGTAGGTACAGGGGACATCTATGGCTACACCTTC; CDR3aa: CASSVGTGDIYGYTF
j_gene: TRBJ1-6; d_gene: TRBD1; v_gene: TRBV2; abundance: NA; CDR3nt: TGTGCCAGCAGTGGGATGACAGGGGCAAATTCACCCCTCCACTTT; CDR3aa: CASSGMTGANSPLHF
j_gene: TRBJ1-2; d_gene: NA; v_gene: TRBV30; abundance: NA; CDR3nt: TGTGCCTGGAGTGTAGGCCCAGGGACGAACTATGGCTACACCTTC; CDR3aa: CAWSVGPGTNYGYTF
j_gene: TRBJ1-2; d_gene: NA; v_gene: TRBV9; abundance: NA; CDR3nt: TGTGCCAGCAGCGTAGCTGACGGGTACGGTGGCTACACCTTC; CDR3aa: CASSVADGYGGYTF
j_gene: TRBJ2-3; d_gene: NA; v_gene: TRBV7-9; abundance: NA; CDR3nt: TGTGCCAGCAGCTTAGCTGCCCCCGGGTCGGATACGCAGTATTTT; CDR3aa: CASSLAAPGSDTQYF
j_gene: TRBJ1-2; d_gene: NA; v_gene: TRBV20-1; abundance: NA; CDR3nt: TGCAGTGCTAGTTCGGGACAAACCTATGGCTACACCTTC; CDR3aa: CSASSGQTYGYTF
j_gene: TRBJ2-4; d_gene: NA; v_gene: TRBV5-4; abundance: NA; CDR3nt: TGTGCCAGCAGCAGTAGCAGGACGGCCAAAAACATTCAGTACTTC; CDR3aa: CASSSSRTAKNIQYF
j_gene: TRBJ1-4; d_gene: NA; v_gene: TRBV9; abundance: NA; CDR3nt: TGTGCCAGCAGCGTAGCTGCAGGTATAGGTGAAAAACTGTTTTTT; CDR3aa: CASSVAAGIGEKLFF
j_gene: TRBJ1-6; d_gene: NA; v_gene: TRBV2; abundance: NA; CDR3nt: TGTGCCAGCAGTAGGCGAGGGACTGCCTCACCCCTCCACTTT; CDR3aa: CASSRRGTASPLHF
j_gene: TRBJ1-2; d_gene: NA; v_gene: TRBV2; abundance: NA; CDR3nt: TGTGCCAGCAGTGAGGCGGGGCCTAACTATGGCTACACCTTC; CDR3aa: CASSEAGPNYGYTF